Listed here is a single T cell receptor (beta chain). The antigen it binds to is not known. Within one base of it there is no much larger clone, and no base qualities were kept. The data derive from a study of T cell repertoires in cytomegalovirus infection (dated by TCRdb to about 2019). Some background on the complete study: Peptide stimulations targeted recently identified HLA-C-restricted CMV epitopes, whose presentation resists viral immunomodulation, together with well-studied HLA-B-restricted epitopes. Because public TCR beta signatures pointed to carriage of CMV infection together with the matching HLA type, the HLA type of each donor mattered for the analysis. Findings and caveats that apply to the study as a whole: In the ex vivo response, HLA-C-restricted CMV-specific TCR beta clonotypes were dominant, and in two of eight donors the single most frequent clonotype came from this HLA-C-restricted group. Cumulative frequency of public TCR beta family members discriminated carriers of CMV infection plus the relevant HLA type in this cohort and an independent approximately 340-donor cohort.

The treatment or condition label on this specimen signifies: in vitro stimulation with specific CMV peptide epitopes to enrich CMV-specific T cells. From V the trimming removes 2 bases and from J it removes 10 bases, while the gene matches leave 9 bases of the junction unaccounted for. The CDR3 contains 13 residues, cysteine and phenylalanine counted. Of all the DNA, just the CDR3 is kept, 39 bases in frame from base 1. Looking up the germline V gene (reference sequence) yields CDR1 DFQATT and CDR2 SNEGSKA. The run used an Illumina HiSeq 1500. Using fastp trimming at Q25 and MiXCR clonotype assembly, TCRdb reanalyzed the public sequencing data and kept in-frame beta chains. CDR3 protein sequences are deduplicated, and each keeps its most common genes and DNA. Here the sample has hundreds of thousands of distinct CDR3 sequences; roughly 30% occur a single time. 11% to 15% of the sample rests with the top ten.

The sequence links TRBV20-1 to TRBJ1-1; TRBD1 aligns with 8 central bases. The TCR comes from a human donor in good health (CMV status not recorded). Some clones in this sample may be carry-over from other donors' samples. Sequencing used cultured CD8+ T cells from PBMCs, obtained from culture after CMV antigen stimulation. The DNA reads TGCAGTGCTAGACCGGGACAGGAATCTGTAGCTTTCTTT. It specifies CSARPGQESVAFF.